This T cell receptor beta chain is from a study of T-cell reconstitution after alpha-beta-depleted transplantation in children. The CDR3 runs to 14 residues. The germline V and J ends were trimmed by 4 bases and 7 bases, with 14 bases remaining between them. Germline V CDR1 and CDR2: LGHNA, YNFKEQ. The library targeted TCRbeta and was prepared with unique molecular identifiers. TCRdb reprocessed the PCR reads via MiXCR and lists one record per CDR3 protein. The data show 700,000 to 850,000 distinct CDR3 sequences, roughly 15% seen once. Here the sequenced sample was PBMCs, mostly from graft donor cells, taken 360 days after TCRalphabeta/CD19-depleted stem cell transplant. This chain joins TRBV4-2 and TRBJ2-1; D gene ambiguous. This receptor was identified in a male patient aged 5 to 17 who had a stem cell transplant for acute lymphoblastic leukemia, so the T cells may come from the graft donor. For the CDR3, the DNA is TGTGCCAGCAGCCCCCTAAGTGGCGTAAATGAGCAGTTCTTC. Translation gives CASSPLSGVNEQFF.